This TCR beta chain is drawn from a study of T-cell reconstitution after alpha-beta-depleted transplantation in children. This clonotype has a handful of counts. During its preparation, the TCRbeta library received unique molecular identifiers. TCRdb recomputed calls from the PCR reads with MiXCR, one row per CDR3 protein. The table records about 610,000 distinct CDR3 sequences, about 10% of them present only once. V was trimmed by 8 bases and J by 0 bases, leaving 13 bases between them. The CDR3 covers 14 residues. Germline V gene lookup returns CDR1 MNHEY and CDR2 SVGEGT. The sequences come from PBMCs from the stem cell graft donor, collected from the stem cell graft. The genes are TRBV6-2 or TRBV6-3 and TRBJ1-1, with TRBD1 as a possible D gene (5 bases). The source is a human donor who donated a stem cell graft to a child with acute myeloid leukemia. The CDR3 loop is CASPPGHLNTEAFF. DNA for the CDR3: TGTGCCAGCCCCCCCGGACACTTGAACACTGAAGCTTTCTTT.